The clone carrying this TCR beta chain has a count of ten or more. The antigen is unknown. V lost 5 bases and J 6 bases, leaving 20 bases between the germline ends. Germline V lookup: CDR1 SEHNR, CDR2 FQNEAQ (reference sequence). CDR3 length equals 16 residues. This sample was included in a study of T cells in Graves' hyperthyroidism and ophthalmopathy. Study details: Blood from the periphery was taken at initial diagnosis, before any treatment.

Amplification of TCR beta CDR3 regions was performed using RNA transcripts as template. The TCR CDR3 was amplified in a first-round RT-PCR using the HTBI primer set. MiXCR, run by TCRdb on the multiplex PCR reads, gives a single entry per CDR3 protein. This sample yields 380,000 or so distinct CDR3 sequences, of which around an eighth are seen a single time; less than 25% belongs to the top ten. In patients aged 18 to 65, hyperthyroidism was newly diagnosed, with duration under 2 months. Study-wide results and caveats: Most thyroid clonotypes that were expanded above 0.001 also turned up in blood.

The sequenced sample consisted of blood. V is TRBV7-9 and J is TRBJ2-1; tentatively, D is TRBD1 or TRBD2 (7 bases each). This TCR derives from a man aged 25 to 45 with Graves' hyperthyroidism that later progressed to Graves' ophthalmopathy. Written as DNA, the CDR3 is TGTGCCAGCAGCCCCTCAGGGGGACCGGGAGGCAATGAGCAGTTCTTC. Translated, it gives CASSPSGGPGGNEQFF. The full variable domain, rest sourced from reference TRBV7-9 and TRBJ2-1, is DTGVSQNPRHKITKRGQNVTFRCDPISEHNRLYWYRQTLGQGPEFLTYFQNEAQLEKSRLLSDRFSAERPKGSFSTLEIQRTEQGDSAMYLCASSPSGGPGGNEQFFGPGTRLTVL.